The present T cell receptor (beta chain) was sequenced within a study of beta chain features in type 1 diabetes. The whole isolated RNA underwent reverse transcription, so sequencing captured expressed TCRB transcripts. Repertoires were generated with immunoSEQ multiplex PCR, while TCRdb's copy carries only in-frame clones and drops some. The sample holds about 210,000 clones, 11% seen once. Sorting gave populations that all exceeded 98% purity. The V and J ends lost 5 bases and 1 base respectively, with 17 bases between them. CDR3 length: 17 amino acids. CDR1 is SGHTA and CDR2 is FQGNSA in the germline V gene.

The gene calls are TRBV7-2 and TRBJ2-2; D may match TRBD1 or TRBD2 (5 bases each). Source material: central memory CD4+ T cells from blood. The clonotype comes from a man aged 18 to 30 in good health. The CDR3 nucleotides read TGTGCCAGCAGCCTCCCCACGGGGCCAGGGAACACCGGGGAGCTGTTTTTT. Translating gives CASSLPTGPGNTGELFF.